Below, one TCR beta chain is given with its context. The authors' processing: By means of reference gene primer amplification, nucleated cell counts were estimated. Only in-frame clones appear in the TCRdb table, and some are missing; sequencing was by immunoSEQ multiplex PCR. V, J and clone size reflect that table, while D and trimming were determined from the DNA. The table records around 240,000 clones, 65% to 90% of them present only once. Germline values: CDR1 DFQATT, CDR2 SNEGSKA (reference sequence). With 3 bases clipped from V and 8 bases from J, the junction kept 15 bases outside the gene matches. This CDR3 region has 15 residues. These data come from a study of blood T cell repertoires in COVID-19. Across the study: Donors in the United States, Italy and Spain gave samples during acute or convalescent COVID-19. PBMCs, B-cell-depleted T cells, or T cells provided the cDNA or gDNA that made up the material.

The chain has TRBV20-1 and TRBJ1-2; 7 nucleotides match TRBD1. Material: peripheral blood. This TCR was recovered from a woman aged 45 to 65 with acute or convalescent COVID-19. CDR3 bases: TGCAGTGCTAGTGGGCAGGGGGACAGAGGTCGGGGCTACACCTTC. Its protein is CSASGQGDRGRGYTF.